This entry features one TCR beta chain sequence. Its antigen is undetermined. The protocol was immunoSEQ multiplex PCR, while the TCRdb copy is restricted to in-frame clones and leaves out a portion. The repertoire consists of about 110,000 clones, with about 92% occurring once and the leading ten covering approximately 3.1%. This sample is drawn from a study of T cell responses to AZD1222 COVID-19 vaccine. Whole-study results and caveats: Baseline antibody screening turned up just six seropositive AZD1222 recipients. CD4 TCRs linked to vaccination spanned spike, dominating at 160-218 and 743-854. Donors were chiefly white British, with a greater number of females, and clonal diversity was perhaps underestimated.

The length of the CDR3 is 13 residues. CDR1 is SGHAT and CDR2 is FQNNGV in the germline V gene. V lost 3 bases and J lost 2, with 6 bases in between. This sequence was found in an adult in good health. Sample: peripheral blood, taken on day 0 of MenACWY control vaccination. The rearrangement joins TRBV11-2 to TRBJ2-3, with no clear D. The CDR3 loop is CASSLDFTDTQYF. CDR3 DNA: TGTGCCAGCAGCTTGGATTTCACAGATACGCAGTATTTT. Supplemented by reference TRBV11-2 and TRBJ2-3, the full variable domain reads EAGVAQSPRYKIIEKRQSVAFWCNPISGHATLYWYQQILGQGPKLLIQFQNNGVVDDSQLPKDRFSAERLKGVDSTLKIQPAKLEDSAVYLCASSLDFTDTQYFGPGTRLTVL.